These T cell receptor beta chains were read from a single sample in a study of T cells in Graves' hyperthyroidism and ophthalmopathy. A single record per CDR3 protein comes from TCRdb applying MiXCR to the multiplex PCR reads. The top ten clones hold roughly 8.3% of a sample with about 360,000 distinct CDR3 sequences, around 14% of them seen once. Material: blood. The receptors here all came from a woman aged 18 to 35 with Graves' hyperthyroidism. Each CDR3 is given with its conserved first and last residue. Fields, in order: J gene, V gene, clone size, D gene, CDR3 protein, CDR3 DNA. D genes are given only for firm matches. Clone size is stated in some rows and not others, as once, few, many or a class when expanded.

J gene: TRBJ1-1; V gene: TRBV12-3/TRBV12-4; clone size: many; D gene: -; CDR3 protein: CASKDTSKAEAFF; CDR3 DNA: TGTGCCAGCAAGGATACCTCCAAGGCTGAAGCTTTCTTT
J gene: TRBJ1-4; V gene: TRBV28; clone size: few; D gene: TRBD1; CDR3 protein: CASSLLPGQGGEKLFF; CDR3 DNA: TGTGCCAGCAGTTTACTACCGGGACAGGGGGGTGAAAAACTGTTTTTT
J gene: TRBJ2-2; V gene: TRBV20-1; clone size: -; D gene: -; CDR3 protein: CSASEMGTGNGELFF; CDR3 DNA: TGCAGTGCTAGCGAGATGGGTACGGGAAACGGGGAGCTGTTTTTT
J gene: TRBJ2-2; V gene: TRBV3-1; clone size: -; D gene: -; CDR3 protein: CASSRGVGATGELFF; CDR3 DNA: TGTGCCAGCAGCCGGGGGGTCGGGGCCACCGGGGAGCTGTTTTTT
J gene: TRBJ2-3; V gene: TRBV20-1; clone size: many; D gene: TRBD2; CDR3 protein: CSAISGTSTDTQYF; CDR3 DNA: TGCAGTGCTATAAGCGGGACCAGCACAGATACGCAGTATTTT
J gene: TRBJ2-5; V gene: TRBV3-1; clone size: many; D gene: -; CDR3 protein: CASSQGLVLETQYF; CDR3 DNA: TGTGCCAGCAGCCAAGGACTAGTTCTCGAGACCCAGTACTTC
J gene: TRBJ2-7; V gene: TRBV6-2/TRBV6-3; clone size: -; D gene: -; CDR3 protein: CASSYPGTYEQYF; CDR3 DNA: TGTGCCAGCAGTTACCCGGGAACCTACGAGCAGTACTTC
J gene: TRBJ1-5; V gene: TRBV6-2/TRBV6-3; clone size: many; D gene: -; CDR3 protein: CATDPGHGVRPQHF; CDR3 DNA: TGTGCCACTGACCCGGGACACGGGGTTAGGCCCCAGCATTTT
J gene: TRBJ2-3; V gene: TRBV6-4; clone size: few; D gene: TRBD2; CDR3 protein: CASSDASGGTVDTQYF; CDR3 DNA: TGTGCCAGCAGTGATGCTAGCGGGGGGACTGTGGATACGCAGTATTTT
J gene: TRBJ1-2; V gene: TRBV28; clone size: many; D gene: -; CDR3 protein: CASSLSQGGSYGYTF; CDR3 DNA: TGTGCCAGCAGTTTATCACAGGGAGGAAGCTATGGCTACACCTTC
J gene: TRBJ2-1; V gene: TRBV7-3; clone size: few; D gene: TRBD2; CDR3 protein: CASNLRAGGPYNEQFF; CDR3 DNA: TGTGCCAGCAACCTAAGGGCGGGAGGACCCTACAATGAGCAGTTCTTC
J gene: TRBJ2-7; V gene: TRBV13; clone size: -; D gene: TRBD1; CDR3 protein: CASSEGTGDHEQYF; CDR3 DNA: TGTGCCAGCAGTGAAGGGACAGGGGACCACGAGCAGTACTTC
J gene: TRBJ1-3; V gene: TRBV2; clone size: many; D gene: -; CDR3 protein: CASRGLVGHGNTIYF; CDR3 DNA: TGTGCCAGCAGAGGTCTCGTAGGACACGGAAACACCATATATTTT
J gene: TRBJ2-6; V gene: TRBV6-2/TRBV6-3; clone size: many; D gene: TRBD1; CDR3 protein: CASRNTGGSGANVLTF; CDR3 DNA: TGTGCCAGCAGAAACACAGGGGGCTCTGGGGCCAACGTCCTGACTTTC
J gene: TRBJ2-6; V gene: TRBV28; clone size: many; D gene: -; CDR3 protein: CASSIQGQGFSGANVLTF; CDR3 DNA: TGTGCCAGCAGTATCCAGGGGCAGGGGTTCTCTGGGGCCAACGTCCTGACTTTC
J gene: TRBJ1-2; V gene: TRBV19; clone size: -; D gene: -; CDR3 protein: CASSNFRGDYGYTF; CDR3 DNA: TGTGCCAGTAGTAATTTTCGGGGCGACTATGGCTACACCTTC
J gene: TRBJ1-5; V gene: TRBV28; clone size: many; D gene: -; CDR3 protein: CASSSGTKDQPQHF; CDR3 DNA: TGTGCCAGCAGTTCCGGGACTAAGGACCAGCCCCAGCATTTT
J gene: TRBJ2-2; V gene: TRBV18; clone size: many; D gene: TRBD1; CDR3 protein: CASSPMDRAYTGELFF; CDR3 DNA: TGTGCCAGCTCACCGATGGACAGGGCGTACACCGGGGAGCTGTTTTTT
J gene: TRBJ2-4; V gene: TRBV4-1; clone size: -; D gene: TRBD1; CDR3 protein: CASSQDTGGRGIQYF; CDR3 DNA: TGCGCCAGCAGCCAAGATACAGGGGGCAGGGGCATTCAGTACTTC
J gene: TRBJ2-1; V gene: TRBV10-3; clone size: few; D gene: TRBD2; CDR3 protein: CAITELAGVNEQFF; CDR3 DNA: TGTGCCATCACTGAACTAGCGGGAGTGAATGAGCAGTTCTTC
J gene: TRBJ1-4; V gene: TRBV27; clone size: many; D gene: -; CDR3 protein: CASSGSFRGVEKLFF; CDR3 DNA: TGTGCCAGCAGTGGGTCGTTCAGGGGTGTGGAAAAACTGTTTTTT
J gene: TRBJ1-2; V gene: TRBV19; clone size: few; D gene: -; CDR3 protein: CASSILPREGYGYTF; CDR3 DNA: TGTGCCAGTAGTATTCTTCCCCGTGAGGGCTATGGCTACACCTTC
J gene: TRBJ2-2; V gene: TRBV28; clone size: many; D gene: -; CDR3 protein: CASSFLGPRKGDLAGELFF; CDR3 DNA: TGTGCCAGCAGTTTTCTGGGTCCCAGGAAGGGGGATTTGGCCGGGGAGCTGTTTTTT
J gene: TRBJ1-2; V gene: TRBV18; clone size: many; D gene: -; CDR3 protein: CASSPIWGYTF; CDR3 DNA: TGTGCCAGCTCCCCAATCTGGGGCTACACCTTC
J gene: TRBJ2-1; V gene: TRBV5-8; clone size: few; D gene: -; CDR3 protein: CASSLEWTEYNEQFF; CDR3 DNA: TGTGCCAGCAGCTTGGAGTGGACTGAGTACAATGAGCAGTTCTTC
J gene: TRBJ1-2; V gene: TRBV9; clone size: many; D gene: -; CDR3 protein: CASSVGTQKLNGYTF; CDR3 DNA: TGTGCCAGCAGCGTAGGGACCCAAAAGCTAAATGGCTACACCTTC
J gene: TRBJ1-2; V gene: TRBV7-9; clone size: -; D gene: -; CDR3 protein: CASSRTEDIYGYTF; CDR3 DNA: TGTGCCAGCAGCCGGACAGAAGATATCTATGGCTACACCTTC
J gene: TRBJ2-7; V gene: TRBV7-3; clone size: -; D gene: -; CDR3 protein: CASSLTGVSSYEQYF; CDR3 DNA: TGTGCCAGCAGCTTAACTGGGGTTAGCTCCTACGAGCAGTACTTC
J gene: TRBJ2-7; V gene: TRBV27; clone size: -; D gene: -; CDR3 protein: CASSFGHEQYF; CDR3 DNA: TGTGCCAGCAGTTTTGGCCACGAGCAGTACTTC
J gene: TRBJ2-7; V gene: TRBV28; clone size: many; D gene: -; CDR3 protein: CASLPSVEQYF; CDR3 DNA: TGTGCCAGCCTACCTTCAGTAGAGCAGTACTTC
J gene: TRBJ2-5; V gene: TRBV28; clone size: many; D gene: TRBD2; CDR3 protein: CASSLSLAGGLETQYF; CDR3 DNA: TGTGCCAGCAGTTTATCCCTAGCGGGAGGGCTAGAGACCCAGTACTTC
J gene: TRBJ2-3; V gene: TRBV5-6; clone size: -; D gene: -; CDR3 protein: CASSLVGGTQYF; CDR3 DNA: TGTGCCAGCAGCTTGGTCGGTGGTACGCAGTATTTT
J gene: TRBJ2-7; V gene: TRBV2; clone size: -; D gene: -; CDR3 protein: CASSLQDGGAYEQYF; CDR3 DNA: TGTGCCAGCAGCCTTCAGGACGGTGGAGCCTACGAGCAGTACTTC
J gene: TRBJ2-1; V gene: TRBV28; clone size: many; D gene: -; CDR3 protein: CASSLRGSYNEQFF; CDR3 DNA: TGTGCCAGCAGTCTTAGGGGGTCCTACAATGAGCAGTTCTTC
J gene: TRBJ2-2; V gene: TRBV30; clone size: many; D gene: -; CDR3 protein: CAWSRGVAVTGELFF; CDR3 DNA: TGTGCCTGGAGTAGGGGGGTAGCGGTCACCGGGGAGCTGTTTTTT
J gene: TRBJ2-7; V gene: TRBV5-5; clone size: many; D gene: -; CDR3 protein: CASSLQGREQYF; CDR3 DNA: TGTGCCAGCAGCTTACAGGGTCGGGAGCAGTACTTC
J gene: TRBJ1-1; V gene: TRBV11-2; clone size: many; D gene: -; CDR3 protein: CASSPRGKGDTEAFF; CDR3 DNA: TGTGCCAGCAGTCCTCGGGGGAAAGGGGACACTGAAGCTTTCTTT
J gene: TRBJ2-1; V gene: TRBV6-5; clone size: few; D gene: -; CDR3 protein: CASSYSRGEQFF; CDR3 DNA: TGTGCCAGCAGTTACTCGAGGGGTGAGCAGTTCTTC
J gene: TRBJ1-1; V gene: TRBV15; clone size: many; D gene: -; CDR3 protein: CATSPPLQGTEAFF; CDR3 DNA: TGTGCCACCAGCCCCCCCCTCCAGGGGACCGAAGCTTTCTTT
J gene: TRBJ2-5; V gene: TRBV29-1; clone size: many; D gene: TRBD2; CDR3 protein: CSVEWTSGSPRLGQETQYF; CDR3 DNA: TGCAGCGTTGAATGGACTAGCGGGAGTCCGAGGCTGGGCCAAGAGACCCAGTACTTC
J gene: TRBJ1-1; V gene: TRBV6-1; clone size: few; D gene: TRBD1; CDR3 protein: CASSHKLNRGLNTEAFF; CDR3 DNA: TGTGCCAGCAGTCATAAATTGAACAGGGGCCTGAACACTGAAGCTTTCTTT
J gene: TRBJ1-2; V gene: TRBV11-2; clone size: many; D gene: -; CDR3 protein: CASSLGDRAYYGYTF; CDR3 DNA: TGTGCCAGCAGCTTAGGGGACCGGGCCTACTATGGCTACACCTTC
J gene: TRBJ1-2; V gene: TRBV7-7; clone size: many; D gene: -; CDR3 protein: CASIPNRETNYGYTF; CDR3 DNA: TGTGCTAGCATTCCTAACCGCGAGACGAACTATGGCTACACCTTC
J gene: TRBJ2-5; V gene: TRBV3-2; clone size: many; D gene: -; CDR3 protein: CASSQEETGRAETQYF; CDR3 DNA: TGTGCCAGCAGCCAAGAGGAGACAGGGAGGGCGGAGACCCAGTACTTC
J gene: TRBJ2-1; V gene: TRBV20-1; clone size: many; D gene: -; CDR3 protein: CSARDGGRDDYNEQFF; CDR3 DNA: TGCAGTGCTAGAGATGGGGGGCGGGACGACTACAATGAGCAGTTCTTC
J gene: TRBJ1-4; V gene: TRBV3-1; clone size: many; D gene: -; CDR3 protein: CASSQRANEKLFF; CDR3 DNA: TGTGCCAGCAGCCAACGTGCAAATGAAAAACTGTTTTTT
J gene: TRBJ1-1; V gene: TRBV29-1; clone size: many; D gene: -; CDR3 protein: CSVLSRVAEAFF; CDR3 DNA: TGCAGCGTGTTGAGTAGAGTCGCTGAAGCTTTCTTT
J gene: TRBJ2-7; V gene: TRBV5-4; clone size: many; D gene: TRBD1; CDR3 protein: CASSRLTGEGDEQYF; CDR3 DNA: TGTGCCAGCAGCAGACTGACAGGGGAAGGGGACGAGCAGTACTTC
J gene: TRBJ1-2; V gene: TRBV18; clone size: many; D gene: -; CDR3 protein: CASSPADMSVGYTF; CDR3 DNA: TGTGCCAGCTCACCAGCAGACATGTCCGTTGGCTACACCTTC
J gene: TRBJ1-4; V gene: TRBV28; clone size: many; D gene: -; CDR3 protein: CASSLGSYEKLFF; CDR3 DNA: TGTGCCAGCAGCCTCGGGTCTTATGAAAAACTGTTTTTT
J gene: TRBJ2-7; V gene: TRBV28; clone size: many; D gene: TRBD1; CDR3 protein: CASTQVGQTYEQYF; CDR3 DNA: TGTGCCAGCACCCAAGTGGGACAGACCTACGAGCAGTACTTC
J gene: TRBJ2-3; V gene: TRBV27; clone size: many; D gene: TRBD2; CDR3 protein: CASSWASGGVTPALATQYF; CDR3 DNA: TGTGCCAGCAGTTGGGCTAGCGGGGGCGTAACCCCAGCACTGGCCACGCAGTATTTT
J gene: TRBJ1-2; V gene: TRBV7-3; clone size: -; D gene: TRBD1; CDR3 protein: CASSLRGLGAGGGYTF; CDR3 DNA: TGTGCCAGCAGCTTACGAGGATTGGGGGCAGGGGGCGGCTACACCTTC
J gene: TRBJ2-5; V gene: TRBV15; clone size: many; D gene: -; CDR3 protein: CATGGDRPPETQYF; CDR3 DNA: TGTGCCACCGGGGGGGACAGGCCCCCAGAGACCCAGTACTTC
J gene: TRBJ1-5; V gene: TRBV7-8; clone size: many; D gene: -; CDR3 protein: CASSLRDNDQPQHF; CDR3 DNA: TGTGCCAGCAGCCTCCGGGACAATGATCAGCCCCAGCATTTT
J gene: TRBJ1-4; V gene: TRBV5-6; clone size: many; D gene: -; CDR3 protein: CASRRRGATNEKLFF; CDR3 DNA: TGTGCCAGCCGGAGAAGGGGGGCTACTAATGAAAAACTGTTTTTT
J gene: TRBJ2-7; V gene: TRBV25-1; clone size: -; D gene: TRBD2; CDR3 protein: CASRGSARGDYEQYF; CDR3 DNA: TGTGCCAGCAGGGGGTCAGCGCGGGGGGACTACGAGCAGTACTTC
J gene: TRBJ1-5; V gene: TRBV2; clone size: many; D gene: -; CDR3 protein: CASNGQISNQPQHF; CDR3 DNA: TGTGCCAGCAATGGACAGATTAGCAATCAGCCCCAGCATTTT
J gene: TRBJ2-2; V gene: TRBV19; clone size: -; D gene: -; CDR3 protein: CASSAQGWTGELFF; CDR3 DNA: TGTGCCAGTAGTGCGCAGGGGTGGACCGGGGAGCTGTTTTTT
J gene: TRBJ2-5; V gene: TRBV28; clone size: many; D gene: -; CDR3 protein: CASSPLYYRDSRGVQYF; CDR3 DNA: TGTGCCAGCAGTCCTCTCTACTACAGGGATTCAAGGGGGGTCCAGTACTTC